The 29 T cell receptor beta chains reported below all come from one sample, sequenced in a study of blood T cell repertoires in COVID-19. Profiled with immunoSEQ multiplex PCR; TCRdb holds only in-frame clones, not every one. The profile shows more than 90,000 clones, 60% to 85% of them singletons. Sequencing was done on a sample of peripheral blood. These receptors were taken from a man between 65 and 85 years old with acute or convalescent COVID-19.

This clone was found a few times. V and J are TRBV5-1 and TRBJ2-3; 9 bases are a match to TRBD1. This CDR3 comprises 15 residues. Germline lookup yields CDR1 SGHRS and CDR2 YFSETQ. J lost 5 bases, V lost 3 bases, and 7 bases had no gene match. The CDR3 protein is CASSSGQGRVDTQYF. As DNA, the CDR3 is TGCGCCAGCAGCTCAGGACAGGGGCGAGTAGATACGCAGTATTTT.

V is TRBV13 and J is TRBJ1-4; D is uncertain. The CDR3 spans 16 residues. V lost 4 bases and J 2 bases, leaving 14 bases between the germline ends. The germline gives CDR1 PRHDT, CDR2 FYEKMQ (reference sequence). CDR3 in amino acids: CASSSQGGRTNEKLFF. DNA for the CDR3: TGTGCCAGCAGCTCGCAAGGTGGGAGGACTAATGAAAAACTGTTTTTT. Full variable domain (missing parts from reference TRBV13 and TRBJ1-4): AAGVIQSPRHLIKEKRETATLKCYPIPRHDTVYWYQQGPGQDPQFLISFYEKMQSDKGSIPDRFSAQQFSDYHSELNMSSLELGDSALYFCASSSQGGRTNEKLFFGSGTQLSVL.

The chain couples TRBV7-2 to TRBJ1-1, with D uncertain. This CDR3 comprises 14 residues. Trimming left V 1 base short and J 1 base short, with 7 bases between. From germline, CDR1 is SGHTA and CDR2 FQGNSA. The CDR3 coding sequence is TGTGCCAGCAGCTTAGATCCAGGGAACACTGAAGCTTTCTTT. This gives the protein CASSLDPGNTEAFF.

This sequence joins TRBV7-8 and TRBJ1-1, with D perhaps TRBD1 (6 bases). V lost 2 bases to trimming and J lost 1 base, with 8 bases between them. CDR1 is SGHVS, CDR2 FQNEAQ, per germline. The length of the CDR3 is 14 residues. This CDR3 is CASSLRQANTEAFF. Written as DNA, the CDR3 is TGTGCCAGCAGCTTACGACAGGCGAACACTGAAGCTTTCTTT.

V usage is TRBV4-2 and J usage is TRBJ1-6; TRBD1 matches 8 bases. Germline V gene lookup returns CDR1 LGHNA and CDR2 YNFKEQ. With V trimmed by 2 bases and J by 10 bases, 13 bases remained unmatched. The CDR3 consists of 17 residues. For the CDR3, the DNA is TGTGCCAGCAGCCAACCCGGAAGGACAGGGTCGGGCTCACCCCTCCACTTT. It codes for CASSQPGRTGSGSPLHF.

There are a few counts of this clone. This sequence joins TRBV13 and TRBJ1-2, with 8 bases fitting TRBD1. J lost 4 bases, V lost 5 bases, and 9 bases had no gene match. The CDR3 contains 15 residues. Germline assignment: CDR1 PRHDT and CDR2 FYEKMQ (reference sequence). CDR3 in amino acids: CASSTQGAEGYGYTF. CDR3 sequence (DNA): TGTGCCAGCAGCACCCAGGGGGCGGAGGGCTATGGCTACACCTTC.

This clone turned up a few times. The CDR3 loop reads CASSLGQGGNTIYF. CDR3 coding DNA: TGCGCCAGCAGCCTCGGACAGGGTGGAAACACCATATATTTT. The chain is built from TRBV5-1 and TRBJ1-3; TRBD1 agrees at 8 bases. V lost 4 bases and J lost 3; bases outside the gene matches: 3. The CDR3 consists of 14 residues. Germline V lookup: CDR1 SGHRS, CDR2 YFSETQ.

The chain joins TRBV5-8 to TRBJ1-4; no clear D gene. The CDR3 totals 13 residues. With 4 bases removed from V and 8 bases from J, the gap between germline ends came to 12 bases. Germline V gene lookup returns CDR1 SGHTS and CDR2 YDEGEE. The CDR3 region is CASSPLGSEKLFF. In DNA form, the CDR3 reads TGTGCCAGCAGCCCGTTGGGCAGCGAAAAACTGTTTTTT.

This clone has just one count. This chain joins TRBV19 and TRBJ2-7; TRBD2 is a possible D gene (5 bases). Between the trimmed V and J ends, which lost 3 bases and 7 bases, there was a span of 13 bases. The CDR3 is made up of 13 amino acids. Per the germline V gene, CDR1 is LNHDA and CDR2 is SQIVND (reference sequence). CDR3 sequence: CASSIVNSGEQYF. CDR3 DNA sequence: TGTGCCAGTAGTATCGTCAATTCGGGGGAGCAGTACTTC.

V usage is TRBV9 and J usage is TRBJ2-3, with 7 bases aligning to TRBD1. This CDR3 is built from 17 residues. Germline V lookup: CDR1 SGDLS, CDR2 YYNGEE. J lost 1 base, V lost 0 bases, and 8 bases had no gene match. The DNA of the CDR3 is TGTGCCAGCAGCGTAGGGGCGTCCGGGACAGGCACAGATACGCAGTATTTT. Translating gives CASSVGASGTGTDTQYF.

The V gene is TRBV7-9, the J gene TRBJ1-5; the match to TRBD1 covers 9 bases. Per germline, CDR1 SEHNR and CDR2 FQNEAQ (reference sequence). The CDR3 is 15 amino acids. With V trimmed by 5 bases and J by 7 bases, 9 bases remained unmatched. CDR3 in DNA: TGTGCCAGCAGCCTAGGGACAGGGTCTGAACAGCCCCAGCATTTT. Its protein is CASSLGTGSEQPQHF.

The chain recombines TRBV10-3 with TRBJ1-1; the D gene is possibly TRBD1 (5 bases). Germline-derived CDR1 and CDR2 are ENHRY and SYGVKD. The CDR3 length is 13 residues. Trimming removed 6 bases from V and 1 base from J, with 9 bases in between. The CDR3, as DNA: TGTGCCATCAGCAAACAGGAGAACACTGAAGCTTTCTTT. Its protein product is CAISKQENTEAFF.

V gene TRBV28 combines with J gene TRBJ2-7, with 10 bases identical to TRBD1. The CDR3 is 15 amino acids. V lost 6 bases, J lost 5 bases, and 10 bases stayed unmatched. The germline CDR1 and CDR2 sequences are MDHEN and SYDVKM. The CDR3 nucleotides read TGTGCCAGCAGCGACCCGGGACAGGGGATTCACGAGCAGTACTTC. This sequence encodes CASSDPGQGIHEQYF.

The genes are TRBV3-1 (or the pseudogene TRBV3-2) and TRBJ1-5; 9 bases match TRBD1. The CDR3 has 17 amino acids. The germline gives CDR1 LGHDT, CDR2 YNNKEL (reference sequence). Trimming at V came to 0 bases and at J to 7 bases, leaving 10 bases not matched to a gene. CDR3 protein: CASSQDLGTGGDQPQHF. Written as DNA, the CDR3 is TGTGCCAGCAGCCAAGATCTGGGCACAGGGGGCGACCAGCCCCAGCATTTT.

This chain connects TRBV19 to TRBJ2-3; D call uncertain. Germline V gives CDR1 LNHDA, CDR2 SQIVND (reference sequence). Trimming stripped 6 bases from V and 4 bases from J, with 8 bases between. The CDR3 is made up of 12 amino acids. CDR3 residues: CASSFAADTQYF. CDR3 in DNA: TGTGCCAGTAGCTTCGCGGCAGATACGCAGTATTTT. Full variable domain (remainder filled in from reference TRBV19 and TRBJ2-3): DGGITQSPKYLFRKEGQNVTLSCEQNLNHDAMYWYRQDPGQGLRLIYYSQIVNDFQKGDIAEGYSVSREKKESFPLTVTSAQKNPTAFYLCASSFAADTQYFGPGTRLTVL.

The V gene is TRBV12-3 or TRBV12-4, the J gene TRBJ2-1; TRBD2 aligns across 7 bases. CDR3 length equals 13 residues. V was pared by 6 bases and J by 10 bases, with 9 bases of the junction left unmatched. CDR3 sequence: CASRLIAGPEQFF. DNA of the CDR3: TGTGCCAGCAGGTTAATAGCGGGTCCCGAGCAGTTCTTC.

J is TRBJ2-1 and V is TRBV7-2; D perhaps matches TRBD2 (7 bases). The germline V gene encodes CDR1 SGHTA and CDR2 FQGNSA. Trimming took 1 base from V and 3 from J, leaving 13 bases between them. This CDR3 region has 16 residues. DNA for the CDR3: TGTGCCAGCAGCTTAGAGGGGGGGGGCTACTACAATGAGCAGTTCTTC. Translation: CASSLEGGGYYNEQFF. The entire variable domain, with the rest obtained from reference TRBV7-2 and TRBJ2-1, is as follows: GAGVSQSPSNKVTEKGKDVELRCDPISGHTALYWYRQSLGQGLEFLIYFQGNSAPDKSGLPSDRFSAERTGGSVSTLTIQRTQQEDSAVYLCASSLEGGGYYNEQFFGPGTRLTVL.

This clone is a singleton in its sample. This rearrangement joins TRBV15 to TRBJ1-5; tentative D call: TRBD1 (6 bases). With 5 bases removed from V and 2 bases from J, the gap between germline ends came to 16 bases. CDR3 length equals 16 residues. Germline V gene sequence: CDR1 LNHNV, CDR2 YYDKDF (reference sequence). The CDR3: CATSLLPTGGNQPQHF. CDR3 nucleotide sequence: TGTGCCACCAGCCTCCTCCCGACAGGCGGCAATCAGCCCCAGCATTTT.

Only one count was recorded for this clone. The chain employs TRBV7-2 and TRBJ2-2; 7 positions match TRBD1. Germline CDR1 and CDR2: SGHTA and FQGNSA. This CDR3 comprises 16 residues. After removal of 4 bases from V and 6 bases from J, the junction contained 11 bases not matched to a gene. The CDR3 DNA is TGTGCCAGCAGCTCACGATACAGGGGTGTGGCCGGGGAGCTGTTTTTT. Amino acids: CASSSRYRGVAGELFF.

The rearrangement links TRBV7-2 to TRBJ1-6; D gene ambiguous. Per the germline V gene, CDR1 is SGHTA and CDR2 is FQGNSA. V lost 1 base and J 5 bases, leaving 9 bases between the germline ends. The CDR3 has 15 amino acids. This CDR3 reads CASSLGATNNSPLHF. The CDR3 DNA is TGTGCCAGCAGCTTAGGAGCCACCAATAATTCACCCCTCCACTTT.

This chain uses TRBV27 with TRBJ2-7; 10 bases map to TRBD2. CDR1 is MNHEY, CDR2 SMNVEV, per germline (reference sequence). This CDR3 spans 15 amino acids. The V gene end was trimmed by 6 bases and the J gene end by 0 bases; junction bases not matched to a gene: 5. The CDR3 here is CASRSASGSSYEQYF. As DNA, the CDR3 is TGTGCCAGCAGGAGCGCTAGCGGGAGCTCCTACGAGCAGTACTTC.

The chain has TRBV7-9 and TRBJ2-7; 8 nucleotides align to TRBD1. The germline CDR1 and CDR2 sequences are SEHNR and FQNEAQ (reference sequence). Unmatched junction bases numbered 4, after V lost 3 bases and J lost 0 bases. CDR3 length equals 15 residues. The CDR3 coding sequence is TGTGCCAGCAGCTTGGGACAGGCCTCCTCCTACGAGCAGTACTTC. Translating gives CASSLGQASSYEQYF.

This chain connects TRBV19 to TRBJ1-4; 7 bases are a match to TRBD1. The CDR3 has 16 residues. Germline values: CDR1 LNHDA, CDR2 SQIVND (reference sequence). The trim removed 5 bases at V and 4 bases at J, leaving 10 bases unmatched. CDR3 coding DNA: TGTGCCAGTAGTGGCGACAGGGTAGGGGATAATGAAAAACTGTTTTTT. Protein product: CASSGDRVGDNEKLFF.

The chain uses TRBV2 and TRBJ2-3; 7 bases map to TRBD1. CDR1 SNHLY and CDR2 FYNNEI come from the germline V gene. The CDR3 has 15 amino acids. V lost 6 bases, J lost 0 bases, and 6 bases stayed unmatched. In DNA, the CDR3 is TGTGCCAGCAGGGTGGGACAGCTCAGCACAGATACGCAGTATTTT. This translates into CASRVGQLSTDTQYF.

This clone has a handful of counts. This chain links TRBV3-1 (or the pseudogene TRBV3-2) with TRBJ2-5, with 13 bases that match TRBD2. The CDR3 loop spans 15 amino acids. CDR1 and CDR2 (germline): LGHDT, YNNKEL (reference sequence). The J segment lost 5 bases and the V segment lost 4 bases, leaving 4 bases of the junction unmatched. The CDR3: CASSPGTSGEETQYF. CDR3 coding DNA: TGTGCCAGCAGCCCCGGGACTAGCGGGGAGGAGACCCAGTACTTC.

The chain recombines TRBV27 with TRBJ2-1; 11 bases agree with TRBD2. The CDR3 covers 17 residues. The germline gives CDR1 MNHEY, CDR2 SMNVEV (reference sequence). V was clipped by 5 bases and J by 0 bases; unmatched bases: 6. The CDR3 region is CASSIRLAGRSYNEQFF. CDR3 bases: TGTGCCAGCAGTATACGACTAGCGGGGCGCTCCTACAATGAGCAGTTCTTC.

Here the CDR3 reads CASSHQRGGFGLNTEAFF. The DNA for the CDR3 is TGTGCCAGCAGCCACCAAAGGGGGGGGTTCGGGTTGAACACTGAAGCTTTCTTT. The chain is built from TRBV4-2 and TRBJ1-1; weak D call: TRBD1 (6 bases). This CDR3 spans 18 amino acids. Germline-derived CDR1 and CDR2 are LGHNA and YNFKEQ. Trimming took off 3 bases at V and 0 bases at J, with 20 bases between the two ends.

The count of this clone is one. The gene calls are TRBV5-1 and TRBJ2-3; 11 nucleotides align to TRBD2. V dropped 9 bases and J dropped 0; count of bases not matched to a gene: 6. The CDR3 is 15 residues long. Germline V CDR1 and CDR2: SGHRS, YFSETQ. As DNA, the CDR3 is TGCGCCACAGCAGGACTAGCGGGTAGCACAGATACGCAGTATTTT. Translation gives CATAGLAGSTDTQYF.

The rearrangement joins TRBV7-9 to TRBJ1-2; 11 nucleotides line up with TRBD1. Germline V gives CDR1 SEHNR, CDR2 FQNEAQ (reference sequence). The CDR3 is made up of 16 amino acids. V shed 1 base, J shed 8 bases, and the junction held 9 bases outside the gene matches. DNA of the CDR3: TGTGCCAGCAGCTTAGGGGCTGGACAGGGGGCTCAGGGCTACACCTTC. Amino acids: CASSLGAGQGAQGYTF.